This TCR beta chain was captured by sequencing in a study of blood T cell repertoires in COVID-19 (dated by TCRdb to the early 2020s). Regarding the complete study: Samples covering the acute and convalescent phases of COVID-19 were provided by collaborators in the United States, Italy and Spain. The repertoires were released in a freely available public database intended as a resource for research on the immune response to SARS-CoV-2. The sample metadata nearly always contained a de-identified subject ID, COVID-19 status, age in years and sex. Where HLA class I and class II types were available, the types were taken from metadata supplied by the sample provider, not from assay-based typing. Subjects who had been exposed to COVID-19, were actively infected with it, or had recovered from it provided the deeply sampled blood TCRbeta repertoires that made up the dataset. The samples were drawn from the first 160 participants of the ongoing ImmuneRACE study and from 950 to 1,500 subjects provided by 6 global collaborators. The material from the prospective study consisted of cDNA or gDNA derived from T cells, B-cell-depleted T cells, or PBMCs. Here is what the overall study found, with its caveats: The amount of clinical and demographic metadata varied by source and participant and was provided uncurated.

TCRbeta CDR3 regions were amplified from genomic DNA by means of the immunoSEQ Assay, a bias-controlled multiplex PCR. Under the source paper's analysis protocol: Nucleated cell counts per sample were estimated from amplification of reference gene primers within the assay. To quantify the absolute abundance of each unique TCRbeta CDR3 rearrangement, sequence reads were collapsed and filtered. For each sample, productive Simpson clonality was calculated by taking the square root of Simpson's diversity index across productive rearrangements. TCRdb limited this immuneACCESS table to in-frame rearrangements with V and J called. A share of clones is missing; checked studies link under half to unresolved V genes, and the rest is unexplained. V and J calls and clone size are given by that table; D and trimming were obtained from the DNA. This sample is represented by tens of thousands of clones; about nine tenths of them were singletons. The leading ten clones occupy 1.1% of the sample.

Whole blood was collected in K2EDTA tubes by collaborating institutions according to the institutions' own protocols. For TCRbeta analysis, collaborator samples were shipped as frozen whole blood, as isolated PBMCs, or as DNA extracted from either sample type. The germline V gene sets CDR1 to MNHNS and CDR2 to SASEGT. From the cysteine up to the phenylalanine, the CDR3 has a length of 16 residues. This entry keeps only the CDR3 DNA: 48 bases, framed from base 1. V drops 0 bases and J drops 2 bases, leaving 12 bases in between. On this clone: This clone's antigen is unknown. Base qualities are not at hand, and no much larger clone is one base apart.

What was sequenced was peripheral blood. The sequence came from a human donor in a cohort sampled during active COVID-19. The V gene is TRBV6-1 and the J gene is TRBJ2-3, with the D gene not clear enough to name. The bases read TGTGCCAGCAGTGAAGCTTCTACGGTGGTCACAGATACGCAGTATTTT. Its protein reads: CASSEASTVVTDTQYF.